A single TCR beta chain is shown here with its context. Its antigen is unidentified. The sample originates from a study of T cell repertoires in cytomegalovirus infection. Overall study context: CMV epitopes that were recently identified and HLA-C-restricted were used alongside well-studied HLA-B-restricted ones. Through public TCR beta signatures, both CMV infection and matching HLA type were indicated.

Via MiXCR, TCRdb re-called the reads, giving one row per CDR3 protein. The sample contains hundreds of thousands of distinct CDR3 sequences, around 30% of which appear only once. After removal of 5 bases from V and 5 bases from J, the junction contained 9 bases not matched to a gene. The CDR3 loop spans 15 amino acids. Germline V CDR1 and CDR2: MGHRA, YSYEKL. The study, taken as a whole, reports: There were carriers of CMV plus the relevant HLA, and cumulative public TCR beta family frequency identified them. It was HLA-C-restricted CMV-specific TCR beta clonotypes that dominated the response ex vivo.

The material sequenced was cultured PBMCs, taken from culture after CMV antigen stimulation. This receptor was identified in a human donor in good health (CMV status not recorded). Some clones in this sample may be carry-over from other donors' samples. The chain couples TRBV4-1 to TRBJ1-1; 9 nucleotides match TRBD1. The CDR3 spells CASSSRQGVQTEAFF. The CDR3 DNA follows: TGCGCCAGCAGCTCCCGACAGGGGGTTCAAACTGAAGCTTTCTTT.